One sample yielded the 8 T cell receptor beta chains listed below, sequenced in a study of T cell responses to AZD1222 COVID-19 vaccine. Assay: immunoSEQ multiplex PCR; the TCRdb copy retains only in-frame clones and omits some. The repertoire holds over 85,000 clones, with 92% as singletons. Material: peripheral blood, obtained on day 0 of AZD1222 vaccination. These TCRs come from an adult in good health.

This clone was recorded once. This rearrangement joins TRBV6-4 to TRBJ2-7; no firm D call. The CDR3 covers 10 residues. The germline gives CDR1 MRHNA, CDR2 SNTAGT. V was cut by 6 bases and J by 2 bases, with 2 bases left in between. CDR3 amino acids: CASRPYEQYF. CDR3 in DNA: TGTGCCAGCAGGCCCTACGAGCAGTACTTC.

The chain has TRBV15 and TRBJ1-5; 8 nucleotides match TRBD1. Germline V gives CDR1 LNHNV, CDR2 YYDKDF (reference sequence). The CDR3 totals 15 residues. V trimming: 2 bases; J trimming: 2 bases; junction bases outside the gene matches: 2. The CDR3 here is CATSRRTGRNQPQHF. CDR3 bases: TGTGCCACCAGCAGAAGGACAGGGCGCAATCAGCCCCAGCATTTT. The whole variable domain, filled in from reference TRBV15 and TRBJ1-5, reads DAMVIQNPRYQVTQFGKPVTLSCSQTLNHNVMYWYQQKSSQAPKLLFHYYDKDFNNEADTPDNFQSRRPNTSFCFLDIRSPGLGDTAMYLCATSRRTGRNQPQHFGDGTRLSIL.

The CDR3 reads CASSWDDQPQHF. The CDR3 nucleotides are TGTGCCAGCAGCTGGGACGATCAGCCCCAGCATTTT. This chain links TRBV7-9 with TRBJ1-5, with TRBD1 as a possible D gene (5 bases). Trimming stripped 4 bases from V and 5 bases from J, with 6 bases between. From germline, CDR1 is SEHNR and CDR2 FQNEAQ (reference sequence). The CDR3 contains 12 residues.

The chain recombines TRBV9 with TRBJ1-1; D not certain. The V end was cut by 1 base, the J end by 2 bases, with 6 bases between. Germline V gives CDR1 SGDLS, CDR2 YYNGEE. The CDR3 contains 13 residues. As DNA, the CDR3 is TGTGCCAGCAGCGTAAACAGCAACACTGAAGCTTTCTTT. Amino acids: CASSVNSNTEAFF.

The rearrangement uses TRBV24-1 and TRBJ2-1; D is perhaps TRBD1 or TRBD2 (5 bases each). Trimming took 3 bases from V and 8 from J, leaving 19 bases between them. From germline, CDR1 is KGHDR and CDR2 SFDVKD. The CDR3 consists of 16 residues. CDR3 bases: TGTGCCACCAGTGATCTATTCGGGACCCTATCTGATGAGCAGTTCTTC. It codes for CATSDLFGTLSDEQFF.

The chain combines TRBV11-3 with TRBJ1-1; a possible D gene is TRBD1 (5 bases). Trimming removed 1 base from V and 7 bases from J, with 13 bases in between. This CDR3 has 14 residues. Germline CDR1 and CDR2: SGHNT and YENEEA. The CDR3 spells CASSLGRSGDEAFF. In DNA form, the CDR3 reads TGTGCCAGCAGCTTAGGCCGGTCGGGGGATGAAGCTTTCTTT. The full variable domain, with the rest looked up from reference TRBV11-3 and TRBJ1-1, is EAGVVQSPRYKIIEKKQPVAFWCNPISGHNTLYWYLQNLGQGPELLIRYENEEAVDDSQLPKDRFSAERLKGVDSTLKIQPAELGDSAVYLCASSLGRSGDEAFFGQGTRLTVV.

The genes are TRBV7-9 and TRBJ2-1; D remains unclear. This CDR3 has 15 amino acids. Germline CDR1 SEHNR, CDR2 FQNEAQ (reference sequence). Trimming removed 5 bases from V and 4 bases from J, with 15 bases in between. Here the CDR3 reads CASSAWNAWYNEQFF. The CDR3 DNA is TGTGCCAGCAGCGCCTGGAATGCCTGGTACAATGAGCAGTTCTTC.

The chain carries TRBV7-6 and TRBJ2-3, with unresolved D. Trimming removed 1 base at V and 2 bases at J, with 13 bases between. The CDR3 covers 16 residues. Germline V CDR1 and CDR2: SGHVS, FNYEAQ. CDR3 sequence (DNA): TGTGCCAGCAGCTTAGAGGCAGGTTTTTTCACAGATACGCAGTATTTT. It encodes CASSLEAGFFTDTQYF.